The source of this T cell receptor (beta chain) is a study of OX40 agonist ivuxolimab in advanced cancers. Background on the study: Treatment of patients was with ivuxolimab, an agonistic anti-OX40 (CD134) antibody.

CDR1 and CDR2 (germline): DFQATT, SNEGSKA (reference sequence). This CDR3 has 11 residues. The ends were cut back, 4 bases at V and 4 bases at J, with 5 bases in the middle. Findings and limits, study-wide: Not determined was the antigen specificity of the expanded peripheral T cells.

Using immunoSEQ multiplex PCR, the repertoire was profiled, and TCRdb retains in-frame clones only, with some absent. The table has around 100,000 clones, roughly nine tenths seen once. Turning to this clone: Its specificity is not known.

The sequence was collected from an adult with an advanced solid tumor such as melanoma, head and neck, liver or kidney cancer. The specimen was CD4+ or CD8+ T cells sorted from blood, collected in a trial of the OX40 agonist ivuxolimab. This chain links TRBV20-1 with TRBJ2-1; D remains ambiguous. CDR3 DNA: TGCAGTGCTACGGTGTACAATGAGCAGTTCTTC. Protein product: CSATVYNEQFF.